Below, 17 T cell receptor beta chains from the same sample are listed, as sequenced in a study of post-analysis software for immune sequencing data. Carried by the TCR beta cDNA libraries were unique molecular identifiers. TCRdb reprocessed the PCR reads via MiXCR and lists one record per CDR3 protein. The sample holds 350,000 to 450,000 distinct CDR3 sequences, roughly 36% seen once. No cognate antigen is known for these TCRs. Study results and limitations: Roughly five TRBV segments were significantly more frequent in patients than in controls. TRBV5-6, TRBV5-1 and TRBV20-1 were among these segments.

Sequenced sample: blood. Every receptor here comes from a girl under 18 with multiple sclerosis.

The chain employs TRBV6-5 and TRBJ1-1, with D hard to call. The CDR3 loop spans 11 amino acids. In germline, CDR1 is MNHEY, CDR2 SVGAGI. Trimming pared 2 bases from V and 8 bases from J, leaving 6 bases between. CDR3 in DNA: TGTGCCAGCAGTTACAGGCTAGAAGCTTTCTTT. The encoded protein is CASSYRLEAFF.

The chain carries TRBV6-4 and TRBJ2-1; D is perhaps TRBD1 (6 bases). The CDR3 covers 13 residues. Trimming removed 6 bases at V and 5 bases at J, with 11 bases between. CDR1 is MRHNA, CDR2 SNTAGT, per germline. Here the CDR3 reads CASRGAGNNEQFF. CDR3 coding DNA: TGTGCCAGCAGGGGGGCAGGGAACAATGAGCAGTTCTTC.

CDR3 protein: CASRVGVQVGNEQFF. CDR3 bases: TGTGCCAGCAGAGTAGGGGTACAGGTCGGGAATGAGCAGTTCTTC. The J gene is TRBJ2-1, the V gene TRBV6-1; tentative D call: TRBD1 (5 bases). The germline V gene has CDR1 MNHNS and CDR2 SASEGT. Deletions cut 6 bases from V and 7 bases from J, with 19 bases between. This CDR3 comprises 15 residues.

The V gene is TRBV7-9, the J gene TRBJ2-3; either TRBD1 or TRBD2 may supply D (6 bases each). Germline CDR1 and CDR2: SEHNR and FQNEAQ (reference sequence). V was cut by 4 bases and J by 2 bases, with 13 bases left in between. CDR3 size: 15 residues. In DNA form, the CDR3 reads TGTGCCAGCAGCTCCGCCGGGGGCTTCACAGATACGCAGTATTTT. Residues: CASSSAGGFTDTQYF.

This sequence joins TRBV5-1 and TRBJ2-3; D is uncertain. The CDR3 is 12 residues long. In germline, CDR1 is SGHRS, CDR2 YFSETQ. V dropped 1 base and J dropped 5 bases, with 5 bases sitting between them. For the CDR3, the DNA is TGCGCCAGCAGCTTGAATAGAGATACGCAGTATTTT. Amino acid sequence: CASSLNRDTQYF.

This clonotype has a handful of counts. V gene TRBV20-1 combines with J gene TRBJ2-3; 9 nucleotides align to TRBD1. The J segment lost 4 bases and the V segment lost 5 bases, leaving 7 bases of the junction unmatched. The CDR3 extends over 14 amino acids. From germline, CDR1 is DFQATT and CDR2 SNEGSKA (reference sequence). This CDR3 reads CSAVGQGYSDTQYF. The CDR3 DNA reads TGCAGTGCTGTGGGACAGGGTTATTCAGATACGCAGTATTTT.

The chain is built from TRBV20-1 and TRBJ2-1; D is undetermined. The CDR3 sequence is 13 residues long. Per the germline V gene, CDR1 is DFQATT and CDR2 is SNEGSKA (reference sequence). V shed 5 bases and J shed 2 bases, with 10 bases lying between them. CDR3 DNA: TGCAGTGCTGGGCAGGCTACCTACAATGAGCAGTTCTTC. Translating gives CSAGQATYNEQFF.

The genes are TRBV18 and TRBJ2-7, with D maybe TRBD2 (6 bases). This CDR3 contains 15 residues. CDR1 and CDR2 from the germline V gene are KGHSH and LQKENI. V lost 0 bases and J lost 6, with 15 bases in between. CDR3 region: CASSPPGGPGSEQYF. CDR3 nucleotide sequence: TGTGCCAGCTCACCACCGGGGGGACCCGGTAGCGAGCAGTACTTC.

This clonotype was counted only a few times. The CDR3 coding sequence is TGCGCCAGCAGCTTGGCCGACAGGGAGGACGTGAACACTGAAGCTTTCTTT. Amino acids: CASSLADREDVNTEAFF. The chain links TRBV5-1 to TRBJ1-1; TRBD1 aligns across 7 bases. This CDR3 contains 17 residues. V lost 0 bases, J lost 0 bases, and 8 bases stayed unmatched. Germline assignment: CDR1 SGHRS and CDR2 YFSETQ.

The chain has TRBV12-3 or TRBV12-4 and TRBJ2-7, with D perhaps TRBD1 (8 bases). The V end lost 8 bases, the J end lost 3 bases, and 29 bases lay between the germline ends. There are 18 residues in the CDR3. This CDR3 is CASSRTRGHGGGFYEQYF. The CDR3 DNA reads TGTGCCAGCTCTCGAACCAGGGGGCACGGCGGGGGATTCTACGAGCAGTACTTC.

This clonotype was seen a handful of times. The chain has TRBV10-3 and TRBJ2-1; 10 bases align to TRBD2. The CDR3 length is 17 residues. V was pared by 2 bases and J by 4 bases, with 8 bases of the junction left unmatched. From germline, CDR1 is ENHRY and CDR2 SYGVKD. The CDR3: CAISEVAKLAGYNEQFF. The CDR3 coding sequence is TGTGCCATCAGTGAGGTGGCGAAACTAGCGGGGTACAATGAGCAGTTCTTC.

This clonotype showed up many times. The rearrangement links TRBV12-3 or TRBV12-4 to TRBJ2-7, with 12 bases matching TRBD1. V lost 3 bases and J lost 7; bases outside the gene matches: 7. The CDR3 consists of 15 residues. The CDR3 DNA reads as TGTGCCAGCAGTTTTGGGGGACAGGGGGCGAGGGAGCAGTACTTC. It yields the protein CASSFGGQGAREQYF.

In this sample, this clonotype turned up a few times. J is TRBJ1-1 and V is TRBV29-1; 8 bases fit TRBD1. V trimming: 3 bases; J trimming: 4 bases; junction bases outside the gene matches: 7. The germline gives CDR1 SQVTM, CDR2 ANQGSEA. CDR3 length: 14 amino acids. DNA of the CDR3: TGCAGCGTTGATTCCCAGGGGGCCGGCACTGAAGCTTTCTTT. It yields the protein CSVDSQGAGTEAFF.

V gene TRBV7-2 combines with J gene TRBJ2-6; D is undetermined. This CDR3 comprises 16 residues. CDR1 SGHTA and CDR2 FQGNSA come from the germline V gene. The germline V and J ends were trimmed by 1 base and 4 bases, with 11 bases remaining between them. CDR3 sequence: CASSLEPPSGANVLTF. Written as DNA, the CDR3 is TGTGCCAGCAGCTTAGAGCCTCCATCCGGGGCCAACGTCCTGACTTTC.

The chain recombines TRBV12-3 or TRBV12-4 with TRBJ1-1; D gene ambiguous. The CDR3 consists of 11 residues. Deletions cut 4 bases from V and 11 bases from J, with 11 bases between. The CDR3 protein is CASSSWTAAFF. The CDR3 bases are TGTGCCAGCAGTTCCTGGACCGCGGCTTTCTTT.

J is TRBJ2-3 and V is TRBV6-2 or TRBV6-3, with a tentative D call TRBD1 (5 bases). Germline assignment: CDR1 MNHEY and CDR2 SVGEGT. CDR3 length: 15 amino acids. V was cut by 2 bases and J by 0 bases, with 9 bases left in between. In nucleotides, the CDR3 is TGTGCCAGCAGTTACAAAAAGGGGAGCACAGATACGCAGTATTTT. As protein: CASSYKKGSTDTQYF.

In regard to this clonotype: At one end, the junction sequence differs from germline, possibly due to a read error. This chain joins TRBV12-3 or TRBV12-4 and TRBJ2-5; no clear D. The CDR3 is 13 amino acids. CDR3 nucleotides: TGTGCCAACAGTTTGAGGAATCAAGAGACCCAGTACTTC. This translates into CANSLRNQETQYF.